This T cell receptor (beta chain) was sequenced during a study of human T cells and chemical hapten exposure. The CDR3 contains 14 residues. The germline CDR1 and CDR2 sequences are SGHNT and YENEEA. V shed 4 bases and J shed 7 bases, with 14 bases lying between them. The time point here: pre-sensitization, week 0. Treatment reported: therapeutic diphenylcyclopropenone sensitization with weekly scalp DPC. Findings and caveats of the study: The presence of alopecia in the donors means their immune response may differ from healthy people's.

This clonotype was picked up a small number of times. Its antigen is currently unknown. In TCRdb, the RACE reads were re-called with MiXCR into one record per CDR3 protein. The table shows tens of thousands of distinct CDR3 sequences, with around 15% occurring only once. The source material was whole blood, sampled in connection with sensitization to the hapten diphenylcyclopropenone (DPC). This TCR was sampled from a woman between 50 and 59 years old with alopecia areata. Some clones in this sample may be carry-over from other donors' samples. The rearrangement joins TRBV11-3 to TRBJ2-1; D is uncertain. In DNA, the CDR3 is TGTGCCAGCAGCTCCAACTGGAGATCGAATGAGCAGTTCTTC. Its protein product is CASSSNWRSNEQFF.